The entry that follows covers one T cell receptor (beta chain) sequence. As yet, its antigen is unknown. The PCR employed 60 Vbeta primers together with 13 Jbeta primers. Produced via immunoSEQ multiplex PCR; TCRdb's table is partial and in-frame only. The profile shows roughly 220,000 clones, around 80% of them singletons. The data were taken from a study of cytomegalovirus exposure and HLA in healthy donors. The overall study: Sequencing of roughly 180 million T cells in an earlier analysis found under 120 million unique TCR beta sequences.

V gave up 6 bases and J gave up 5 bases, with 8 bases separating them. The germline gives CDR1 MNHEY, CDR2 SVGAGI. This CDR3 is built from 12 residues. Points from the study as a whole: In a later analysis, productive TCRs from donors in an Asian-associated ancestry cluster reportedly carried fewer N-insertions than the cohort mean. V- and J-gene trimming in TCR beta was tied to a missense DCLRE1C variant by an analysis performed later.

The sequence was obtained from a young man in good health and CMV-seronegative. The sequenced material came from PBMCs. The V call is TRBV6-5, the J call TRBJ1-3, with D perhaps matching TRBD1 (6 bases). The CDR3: CASRQGRNTIYF. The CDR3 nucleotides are TGTGCCAGCAGACAGGGTCGAAACACCATATATTTT.